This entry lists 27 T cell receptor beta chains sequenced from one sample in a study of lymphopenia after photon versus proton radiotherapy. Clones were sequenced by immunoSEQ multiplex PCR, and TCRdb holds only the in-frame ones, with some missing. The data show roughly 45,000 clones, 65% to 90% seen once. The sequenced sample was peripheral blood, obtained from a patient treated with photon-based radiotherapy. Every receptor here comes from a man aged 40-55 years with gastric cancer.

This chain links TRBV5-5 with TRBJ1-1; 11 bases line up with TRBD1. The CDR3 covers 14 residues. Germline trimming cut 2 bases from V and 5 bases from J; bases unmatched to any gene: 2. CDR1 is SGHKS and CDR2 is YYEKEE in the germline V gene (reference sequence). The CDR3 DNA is TGTGCCAGCAGCTTCGGGACAGGGGGGACTGAAGCTTTCTTT. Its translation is CASSFGTGGTEAFF.

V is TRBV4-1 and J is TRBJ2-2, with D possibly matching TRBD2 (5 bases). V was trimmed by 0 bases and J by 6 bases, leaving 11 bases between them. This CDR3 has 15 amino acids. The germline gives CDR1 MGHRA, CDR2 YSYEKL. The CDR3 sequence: CASSQDRTAAGELFF. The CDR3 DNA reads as TGCGCCAGCAGCCAAGATCGAACAGCGGCCGGGGAGCTGTTTTTT.

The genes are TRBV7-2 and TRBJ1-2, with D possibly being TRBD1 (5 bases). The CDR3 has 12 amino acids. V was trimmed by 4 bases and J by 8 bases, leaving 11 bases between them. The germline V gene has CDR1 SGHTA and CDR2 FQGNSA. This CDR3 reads CASSSGPLGYTF. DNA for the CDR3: TGTGCCAGCAGCTCAGGGCCTCTGGGCTACACCTTC.

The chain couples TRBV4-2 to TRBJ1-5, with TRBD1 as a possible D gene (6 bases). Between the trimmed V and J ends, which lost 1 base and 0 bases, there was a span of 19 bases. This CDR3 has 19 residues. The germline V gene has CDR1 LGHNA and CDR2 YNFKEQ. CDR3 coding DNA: TGTGCCAGCAGCCAAGTTGGTATGGGGGCAGTCTATAGCAATCAGCCCCAGCATTTT. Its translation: CASSQVGMGAVYSNQPQHF.

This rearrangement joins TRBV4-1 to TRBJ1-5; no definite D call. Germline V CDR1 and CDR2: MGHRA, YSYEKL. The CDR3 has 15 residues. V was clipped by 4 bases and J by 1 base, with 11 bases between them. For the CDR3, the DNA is TGCGCCAGCAGCCGTGAAGGAATCAGCAATCAGCCCCAGCATTTT. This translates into CASSREGISNQPQHF.

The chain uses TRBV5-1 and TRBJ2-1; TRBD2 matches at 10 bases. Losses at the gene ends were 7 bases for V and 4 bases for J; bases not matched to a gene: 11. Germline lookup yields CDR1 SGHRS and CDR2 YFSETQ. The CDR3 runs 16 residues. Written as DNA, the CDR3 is TGCGCCAGCGGACGTCTGGAGCGGGGGGGTTACAATGAGCAGTTCTTC. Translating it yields CASGRLERGGYNEQFF.

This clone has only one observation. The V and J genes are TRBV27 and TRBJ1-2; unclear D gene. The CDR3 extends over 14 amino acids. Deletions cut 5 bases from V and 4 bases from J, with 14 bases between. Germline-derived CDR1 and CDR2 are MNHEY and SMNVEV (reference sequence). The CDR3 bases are TGTGCCAGCAGTCCAACAGTGGGTAGCTATGGCTACACCTTC. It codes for CASSPTVGSYGYTF.

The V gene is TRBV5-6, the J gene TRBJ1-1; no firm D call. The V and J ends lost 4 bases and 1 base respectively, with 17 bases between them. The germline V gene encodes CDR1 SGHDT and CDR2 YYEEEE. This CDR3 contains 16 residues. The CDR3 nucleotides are TGTGCCAGCAGCCTCCTCAACTCGGGGTGGAACACTGAAGCTTTCTTT. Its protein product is CASSLLNSGWNTEAFF.

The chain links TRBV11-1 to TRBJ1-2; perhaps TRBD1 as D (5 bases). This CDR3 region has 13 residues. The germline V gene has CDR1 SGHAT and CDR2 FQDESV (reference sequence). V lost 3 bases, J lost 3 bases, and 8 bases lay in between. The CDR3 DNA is TGTGCCAGCAGCTTCTTCAGGGACTATGGCTACACCTTC. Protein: CASSFFRDYGYTF.

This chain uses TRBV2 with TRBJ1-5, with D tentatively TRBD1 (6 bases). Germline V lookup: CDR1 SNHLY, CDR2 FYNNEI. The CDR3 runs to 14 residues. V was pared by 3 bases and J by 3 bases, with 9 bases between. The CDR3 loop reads CASSELGANQPQHF. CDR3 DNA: TGTGCCAGCAGTGAGTTGGGGGCCAATCAGCCCCAGCATTTT.

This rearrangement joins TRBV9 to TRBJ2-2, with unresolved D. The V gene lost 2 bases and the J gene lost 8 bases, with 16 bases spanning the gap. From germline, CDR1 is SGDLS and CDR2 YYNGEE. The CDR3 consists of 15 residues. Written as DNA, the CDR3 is TGTGCCAGCAGCGTGAGGCCAGGCCCTGAGGGGGAGCTGTTTTTT. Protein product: CASSVRPGPEGELFF.

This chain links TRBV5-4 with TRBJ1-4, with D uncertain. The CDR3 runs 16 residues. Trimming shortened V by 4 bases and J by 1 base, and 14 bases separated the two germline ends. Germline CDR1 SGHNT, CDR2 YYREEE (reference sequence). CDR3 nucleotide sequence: TGTGCCAGCAGCCCCCGGGTAGGGCTAACTAATGAAAAACTGTTTTTT. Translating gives CASSPRVGLTNEKLFF.

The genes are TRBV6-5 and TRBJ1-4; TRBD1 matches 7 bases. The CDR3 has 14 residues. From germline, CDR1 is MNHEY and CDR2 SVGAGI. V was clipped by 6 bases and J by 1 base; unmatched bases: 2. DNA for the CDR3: TGTGCCAGCAGCGGACAGGAAACTAATGAAAAACTGTTTTTT. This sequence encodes CASSGQETNEKLFF.

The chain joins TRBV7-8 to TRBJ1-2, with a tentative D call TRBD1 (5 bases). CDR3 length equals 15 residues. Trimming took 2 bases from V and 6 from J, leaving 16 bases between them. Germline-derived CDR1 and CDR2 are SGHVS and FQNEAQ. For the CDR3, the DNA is TGTGCCAGCAGCTTACCTCCGGGCGTGGGGGATGGCTACACCTTC. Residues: CASSLPPGVGDGYTF.

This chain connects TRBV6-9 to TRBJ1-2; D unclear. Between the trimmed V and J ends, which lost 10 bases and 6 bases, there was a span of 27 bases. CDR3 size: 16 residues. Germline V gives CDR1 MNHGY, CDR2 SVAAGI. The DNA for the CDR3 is TGTGCCACTCAAACTTTGGTTGATCGCGAAGACAATGGCTACACCTTC. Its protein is CATQTLVDREDNGYTF.

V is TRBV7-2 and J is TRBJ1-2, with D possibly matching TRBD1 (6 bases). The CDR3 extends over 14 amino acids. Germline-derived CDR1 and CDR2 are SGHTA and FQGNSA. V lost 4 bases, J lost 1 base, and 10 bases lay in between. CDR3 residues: CASSSGGLNYGYTF. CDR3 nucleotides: TGTGCCAGCAGCTCGGGGGGCCTTAACTATGGCTACACCTTC. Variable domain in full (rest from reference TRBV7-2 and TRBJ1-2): GAGVSQSPSNKVTEKGKDVELRCDPISGHTALYWYRQSLGQGLEFLIYFQGNSAPDKSGLPSDRFSAERTGGSVSTLTIQRTQQEDSAVYLCASSSGGLNYGYTFGSGTRLTVV.

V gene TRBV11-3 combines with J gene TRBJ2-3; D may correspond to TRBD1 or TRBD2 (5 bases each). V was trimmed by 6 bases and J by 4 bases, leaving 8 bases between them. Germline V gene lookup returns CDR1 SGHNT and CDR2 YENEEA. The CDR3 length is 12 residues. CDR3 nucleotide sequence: TGTGCCAGCAGTTTGGGACCAGATACGCAGTATTTT. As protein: CASSLGPDTQYF.

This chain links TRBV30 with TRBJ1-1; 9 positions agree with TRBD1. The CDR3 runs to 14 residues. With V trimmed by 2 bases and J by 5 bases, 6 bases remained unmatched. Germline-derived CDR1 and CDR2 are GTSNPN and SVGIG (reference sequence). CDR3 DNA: TGTGCCTGGAGTTACAGGGGGCGGGGGACTGAAGCTTTCTTT. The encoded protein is CAWSYRGRGTEAFF.

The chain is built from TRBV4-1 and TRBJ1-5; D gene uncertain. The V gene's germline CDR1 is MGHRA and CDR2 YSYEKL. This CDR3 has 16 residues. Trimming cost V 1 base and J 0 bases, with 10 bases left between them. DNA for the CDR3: TGCGCCAGCAGCCAAGGCCCCGGACTTAGCAATCAGCCCCAGCATTTT. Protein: CASSQGPGLSNQPQHF.

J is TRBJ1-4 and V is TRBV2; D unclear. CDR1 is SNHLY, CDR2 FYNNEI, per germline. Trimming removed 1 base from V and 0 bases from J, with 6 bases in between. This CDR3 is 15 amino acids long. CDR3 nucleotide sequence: TGTGCCAGCAGTGAAGTCTCTCCAACTAATGAAAAACTGTTTTTT. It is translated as CASSEVSPTNEKLFF. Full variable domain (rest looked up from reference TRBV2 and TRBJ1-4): EPEVTQTPSHQVTQMGQEVILRCVPISNHLYFYWYRQILGQKVEFLVSFYNNEISEKSEIFDDQFSVERPDGSNFTLKIRSTKLEDSAMYFCASSEVSPTNEKLFFGSGTQLSVL.

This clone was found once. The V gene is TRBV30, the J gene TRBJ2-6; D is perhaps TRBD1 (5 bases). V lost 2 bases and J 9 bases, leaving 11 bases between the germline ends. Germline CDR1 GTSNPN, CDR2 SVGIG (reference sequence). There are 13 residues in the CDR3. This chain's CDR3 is CAWSSTAYNVLTF. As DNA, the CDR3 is TGTGCCTGGAGTTCGACAGCTTACAACGTCCTGACTTTC.

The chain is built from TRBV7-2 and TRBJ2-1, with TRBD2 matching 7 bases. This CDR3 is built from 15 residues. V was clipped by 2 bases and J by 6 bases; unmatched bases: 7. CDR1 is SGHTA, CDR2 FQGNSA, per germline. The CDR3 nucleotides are TGTGCCAGCAGCTTAAGCCCCCAGCGGGGCAATGAGCAGTTCTTC. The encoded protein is CASSLSPQRGNEQFF.

CDR3 in DNA: TGTGCCAGCAGTGGAGACACATTCTCCTATAATTCACCCCTCCACTTT. Its translation is CASSGDTFSYNSPLHF. This chain uses TRBV7-9 with TRBJ1-6, with no clear D. Germline CDR1 SEHNR, CDR2 FQNEAQ (reference sequence). CDR3 length: 16 amino acids. Trimming removed 6 bases at V and 0 bases at J, with 12 bases between.

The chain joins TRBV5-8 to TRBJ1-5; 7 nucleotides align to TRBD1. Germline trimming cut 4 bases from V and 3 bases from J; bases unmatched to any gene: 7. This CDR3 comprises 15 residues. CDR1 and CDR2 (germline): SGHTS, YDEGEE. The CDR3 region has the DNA TGTGCCAGCAGCGTACAGGGGTCTTCCAATCAGCCCCAGCATTTT. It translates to CASSVQGSSNQPQHF.

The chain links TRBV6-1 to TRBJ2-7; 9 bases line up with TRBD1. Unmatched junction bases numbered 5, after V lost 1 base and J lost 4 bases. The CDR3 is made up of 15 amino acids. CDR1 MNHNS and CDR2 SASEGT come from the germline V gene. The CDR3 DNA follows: TGTGCCAGCAGTGAAGGGACAGGGGCCCGATACGAGCAGTACTTC. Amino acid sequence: CASSEGTGARYEQYF.

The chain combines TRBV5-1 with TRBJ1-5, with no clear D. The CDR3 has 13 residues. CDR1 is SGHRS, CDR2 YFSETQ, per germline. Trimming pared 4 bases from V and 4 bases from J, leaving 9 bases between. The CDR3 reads CASSPTFNQPQHF. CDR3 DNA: TGCGCCAGCAGCCCGACCTTTAATCAGCCCCAGCATTTT.

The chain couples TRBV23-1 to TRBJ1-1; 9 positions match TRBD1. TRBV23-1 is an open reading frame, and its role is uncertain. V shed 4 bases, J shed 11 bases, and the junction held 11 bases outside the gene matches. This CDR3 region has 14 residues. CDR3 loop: CASSRNTGTGCAFF. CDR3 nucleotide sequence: TGCGCCAGCAGTCGCAATACCGGGACAGGGTGCGCTTTCTTT.